This T cell receptor (beta chain) was sequenced for a study of blood T cell repertoires in COVID-19. V gave up 2 bases and J gave up 11 bases; unmatched junction bases: 9. The CDR3 runs 14 residues. Germline-derived CDR1 and CDR2 are MNHEY and SVGEGT. Only in-frame clones appear in the TCRdb table, and some are missing; sequencing was by immunoSEQ multiplex PCR. Of some 100,000 clones detected, 88% appear once; the ten largest clones hold roughly 2%. The chain employs TRBV6-2 or TRBV6-3 and TRBJ2-1; the match to TRBD1 covers 7 bases. Sequenced: peripheral blood. The source of this sequence is a man in his forties or fifties with COVID-19, enrolled during active disease. CDR3 in amino acids: CASSYTTGQVKQFF. CDR3 in DNA: TGTGCCAGCAGTTACACGACCGGACAGGTAAAGCAGTTCTTC.